One and the same sample provided the 21 T cell receptor beta chains below, sequenced in a study of cytomegalovirus exposure and HLA in healthy donors (TCRdb year 2017). Libraries were prepared through the immunoSEQ multiplex PCR assay. A mixture of 60 forward primers for TCR Vbeta segments and 13 reverse primers for TCR Jbeta segments was used in the multiplex PCR. TCRdb re-hosts the immuneACCESS table, in-frame sequences only. Its copies lack some clones; in the studies checked, an unresolved V gene accounts for under half of them, and the cause for the rest is not known. This sample gives around 150,000 clones in total; around 79% of them show up just once. Around an eighth of the sample comes from the top ten. Sequences were obtained from PBMCs. These receptors came from a man aged 45 to 65 in good health and CMV-seropositive.

This chain uses TRBV10-3 with TRBJ1-1; D not certain. CDR1 and CDR2 (germline): ENHRY, SYGVKD. The V end was cut by 6 bases, the J end by 5 bases, with 7 bases between. This CDR3 has 11 residues. The CDR3 DNA reads TGTGCCATCAGGGGGAGTACTGAAGCTTTCTTT. Translated: CAIRGSTEAFF.

The chain joins TRBV4-1 to TRBJ2-7; maybe TRBD2 (5 bases). The germline CDR1 and CDR2 sequences are MGHRA and YSYEKL. Trimming cost V 1 base and J 4 bases, with 17 bases left between them. The CDR3 sequence is 16 residues long. The CDR3 sequence is CASSQVVTGKRYEQYF. The CDR3, as DNA: TGCGCCAGCAGCCAAGTGGTGACGGGGAAACGGTACGAGCAGTACTTC.

V is TRBV6-1 and J is TRBJ1-2, with 7 bases that match TRBD1. The CDR3 has 15 amino acids. V was pared by 2 bases and J by 3 bases, with 6 bases of the junction left unmatched. Germline V gives CDR1 MNHNS, CDR2 SASEGT. In DNA, the CDR3 is TGTGCCAGCAGTGAAATCAGGGGGTTAGACTATGGCTACACCTTC. Translation gives CASSEIRGLDYGYTF.

The CDR3 loop reads CATHRGQNSPLHF. CDR3 sequence (DNA): TGTGCCACCCACAGGGGGCAAAATTCACCCCTCCACTTT. The chain joins TRBV7-9 to TRBJ1-6, with 9 nucleotides matching TRBD1. After removal of 10 bases from V and 7 bases from J, the junction contained 5 bases not matched to a gene. This CDR3 has 13 residues. Germline V gene sequence: CDR1 SEHNR, CDR2 FQNEAQ (reference sequence).

The chain recombines TRBV27 with TRBJ1-2; TRBD1 aligns across 11 bases. The germline V gene has CDR1 MNHEY and CDR2 SMNVEV (reference sequence). V was clipped by 5 bases and J by 2 bases; unmatched bases: 13. The CDR3 has 18 residues. CDR3 bases: TGTGCCAGCAGTCCGAAAATCCGGACAGGGGGCGTCAACTATGGCTACACCTTC. This translates into CASSPKIRTGGVNYGYTF.

This clone was detected a few times. The V and J genes are TRBV9 and TRBJ2-2; 9 bases line up with TRBD1. Germline CDR1 SGDLS, CDR2 YYNGEE. There are 16 residues in the CDR3. J was trimmed by 5 bases and V by 3 bases; bases with no gene match: 8. CDR3 in DNA: TGTGCCAGCAGCGCCCAGCCGGGACAGGGTACCGGGGAGCTGTTTTTT. Protein: CASSAQPGQGTGELFF.

The V and J genes are TRBV13 and TRBJ2-6; D might be TRBD2 (5 bases). Trimming removed 5 bases at V and 2 bases at J, with 16 bases between. The CDR3 loop spans 17 amino acids. Germline V gene data show CDR1 as PRHDT and CDR2 as FYEKMQ (reference sequence). CDR3 DNA: TGTGCCAGCAGCCGGGATCTATCCCAACCTGGGGCCAACGTCCTGACTTTC. It encodes CASSRDLSQPGANVLTF.

This clone was detected only a few times. The chain recombines TRBV6-1 with TRBJ2-5, with a tentative D call TRBD1 (6 bases). CDR3 size: 12 residues. V lost 6 bases and J 5 bases, leaving 10 bases between the germline ends. Germline V lookup: CDR1 MNHNS, CDR2 SASEGT. The CDR3 here is CASRVRGETQYF. The DNA of the CDR3 is TGTGCCAGCAGGGTTAGGGGGGAGACCCAGTACTTC.

This chain links TRBV30 with TRBJ1-5; D is uncertain. Trimming removed 4 bases at V and 0 bases at J, with 7 bases between. CDR1 and CDR2 from the germline V gene are GTSNPN and SVGIG (reference sequence). This CDR3 is built from 13 residues. The CDR3 loop is CAWTENSNQPQHF. CDR3 DNA: TGTGCCTGGACAGAAAATAGCAATCAGCCCCAGCATTTT.

This clone was picked up one time. The rearrangement links TRBV10-2 to TRBJ1-1, with 10 positions matching TRBD1. The CDR3 length is 15 residues. V shed 6 bases and J 4 bases; nucleotides not matched to a gene: 8. Germline V gene lookup returns CDR1 WSHSY and CDR2 SAAADI. CDR3 DNA: TGCGCCAGCAGCGACAGGGGGCGCGGTGGCACTGAAGCTTTCTTT. This encodes CASSDRGRGGTEAFF.

V and J are TRBV27 and TRBJ2-5; 9 nucleotides align to TRBD2. With V trimmed by 4 bases and J by 5 bases, 5 bases remained unmatched. Germline lookup yields CDR1 MNHEY and CDR2 SMNVEV (reference sequence). The CDR3 spans 14 residues. CDR3 sequence reads: CASSSAGGRETQYF. DNA for the CDR3: TGTGCCAGCAGTTCCGCGGGGGGGAGGGAGACCCAGTACTTC.

This chain connects TRBV28 to TRBJ1-6; 12 nucleotides agree with TRBD1. The CDR3 has 17 residues. In germline, CDR1 is MDHEN, CDR2 SYDVKM. V dropped 5 bases and J dropped 8; count of bases not matched to a gene: 10. In DNA form, the CDR3 reads TGTGCCAGCAGTCCCCTGACCGGGACAGGGGGCGATTCACCCCTCCACTTT. The encoded protein is CASSPLTGTGGDSPLHF.

The CDR3 DNA follows: TGTGCCAGCAGCCTACGAACTATCCGGAACACTGAAGCTTTCTTT. This encodes CASSLRTIRNTEAFF. The gene calls are TRBV11-2 and TRBJ1-1; D gene unclear. Germline V gives CDR1 SGHAT, CDR2 FQNNGV. V was cut by 5 bases and J by 1 base, with 14 bases left in between. This CDR3 region has 15 residues.

Turning to this clone: One junction end disagrees with the germline gene, perhaps due to a read error. The chain couples TRBV7-9 to TRBJ1-1; D remains ambiguous. The CDR3 runs to 15 residues. Germline lookup yields CDR1 SEHNR and CDR2 FQNEAQ (reference sequence). The CDR3 spells CSSTEGTASRTEAFF. CDR3 nucleotides: TGTTCCAGCACCGAGGGAACAGCATCAAGGACTGAAGCTTTCTTT.

The chain recombines TRBV30 with TRBJ1-6; no firm D call. The V gene's germline CDR1 is GTSNPN and CDR2 SVGIG (reference sequence). This CDR3 region has 13 residues. Trimming removed 3 bases from V and 3 bases from J, with 6 bases in between. The CDR3 loop is CAWRRDYNSPLHF. CDR3 nucleotide sequence: TGTGCCTGGAGGAGAGACTATAATTCACCCCTCCACTTT. Filled out from reference TRBV30 and TRBJ1-6, the complete variable domain reads SQTIHQWPATLVQPVGSPLSLECTVEGTSNPNLYWYRQAAGRGLQLLFYSVGIGQISSEVPQNLSASRPQDRQFILSSKKLLLSDSGFYLCAWRRDYNSPLHFGNGTRLTVT.

This chain joins TRBV11-2 and TRBJ1-6; 9 bases are shared with TRBD1. The CDR3 loop spans 15 amino acids. The V segment lost 6 bases and the J segment 7 bases; nucleotides outside the gene matches: 7. Per germline, CDR1 SGHAT and CDR2 FQNNGV. CDR3 DNA: TGTGCCAGCAGAAGGGGAGGGACAGGGAATTCACCCCTCCACTTT. This encodes CASRRGGTGNSPLHF.

This clone showed up just a few times. This same CDR3 is encoded by further DNA sequences in the sample. The CDR3 region is CASSLGQGYTGELFF. The CDR3 DNA reads TGCGCCAGCAGCCTAGGACAGGGGTACACCGGGGAGCTGTTTTTT. The gene calls are TRBV5-1 and TRBJ2-2, with TRBD1 matching over 9 bases. This CDR3 is 15 amino acids long. Germline lookup yields CDR1 SGHRS and CDR2 YFSETQ. The V and J ends lost 4 bases and 3 bases, in that order; junction bases with no gene match: 4.

This chain connects TRBV6-6 to TRBJ2-7; maybe TRBD1 (7 bases). The CDR3 extends over 15 amino acids. Germline assignment: CDR1 MNHNY and CDR2 SVGAGI (reference sequence). Trimming left V 2 bases short and J 2 bases short, with 13 bases between. This chain's CDR3 is CASSYGRDSTYEQYF. The CDR3 DNA is TGTGCCAGCAGTTACGGGCGGGACAGCACCTACGAGCAGTACTTC.

This clone is a singleton in its sample. This rearrangement joins TRBV19 to TRBJ1-5; D gene unclear. This CDR3 is built from 12 residues. Germline CDR1 LNHDA, CDR2 SQIVND (reference sequence). V lost 4 bases to trimming and J lost 6 bases, with 7 bases between them. Written as DNA, the CDR3 is TGTGCCAGTAGTACCGGGTCTCAGCCCCAGCATTTT. This translates into CASSTGSQPQHF.

This clone was observed a handful of times. In the same sample, other DNA sequences code for this CDR3. The chain joins TRBV9 to TRBJ2-1; D perhaps matches TRBD2 (7 bases). V dropped 0 bases and J dropped 6 bases, with 13 bases sitting between them. Per germline, CDR1 SGDLS and CDR2 YYNGEE. The CDR3 loop spans 15 amino acids. CDR3 nucleotides: TGTGCCAGCAGCGTAGGGGGGGGCCGGAGCAATGAGCAGTTCTTC. Protein: CASSVGGGRSNEQFF. The complete variable domain, with remaining parts taken from reference TRBV9 and TRBJ2-1, reads DSGVTQTPKHLITATGQRVTLRCSPRSGDLSVYWYQQSLDQGLQFLIQYYNGEERAKGNILERFSAQQFPDLHSELNLSSLELGDSALYFCASSVGGGRSNEQFFGPGTRLTVL.

This clone occurred a few times. This chain links TRBV6-5 with TRBJ2-5; D perhaps matches TRBD2 (6 bases). V lost 6 bases, J lost 3 bases, and 11 bases lay in between. There are 13 residues in the CDR3. Looked up from germline, CDR1 is MNHEY and CDR2 is SVGAGI. The CDR3 is CASRTTRKETQYF. As DNA, the CDR3 is TGTGCCAGCAGAACGACTAGGAAAGAGACCCAGTACTTC.